The 20 T cell receptor beta chains in this list originate from one sample, sequenced in a study of beta chain features in type 1 diabetes. Since all of the isolated RNA was reverse transcribed, expressed TCRB transcripts were what got sequenced. Assay: immunoSEQ multiplex PCR; the TCRdb copy retains only in-frame clones and omits some. The sample lists just over 450,000 clones, approximately 28% occurring once. Sequenced sample: naive CD4+ T cells from blood. These receptors were collected from a young man in good health.

As for this clone: The junction departs from germline at one end; a sequencing error may be responsible. V gene TRBV11-2 combines with J gene TRBJ2-7; a weak D match, TRBD2 (6 bases). The CDR3 is 13 amino acids. CDR1 and CDR2 from the germline V gene are SGHAT and FQNNGV. The CDR3 DNA follows: TGTGCCAGCAGCTTAGATGGCGGAGGGGCGTTGGACTTC. Its translation is CASSLDGGGALDF.

The rearrangement links TRBV7-9 to TRBJ1-1, with unresolved D. This CDR3 is built from 13 residues. Per germline, CDR1 SEHNR and CDR2 FQNEAQ (reference sequence). The germline V and J ends were trimmed by 0 bases and 1 base, with 3 bases remaining between them. Here the CDR3 reads CASSLAENTEAFF. CDR3 nucleotide sequence: TGTGCCAGCAGCTTAGCTGAGAACACTGAAGCTTTCTTT.

This rearrangement joins TRBV16 to TRBJ2-7, with 7 bases lining up with TRBD2. Germline V CDR1 and CDR2: KGHSY, FQNENV. Germline trimming cut 4 bases from V and 3 bases from J; bases unmatched to any gene: 3. The CDR3 is 13 amino acids. In DNA form, the CDR3 reads TGTGCCAGCAGCCGGGACTATCGCTACGAGCAGTACTTC. This codes for CASSRDYRYEQYF.

There are a few counts of this clone. V and J are TRBV27 and TRBJ1-4; weak D call: TRBD1 (5 bases). V gave up 5 bases and J gave up 4 bases, with 11 bases separating them. CDR3 length: 14 amino acids. CDR1 and CDR2 from the germline V gene are MNHEY and SMNVEV (reference sequence). This CDR3 reads CASSGHLFNEKLFF. The DNA for the CDR3 is TGTGCCAGCAGTGGACACCTCTTTAATGAAAAACTGTTTTTT. Together with reference TRBV27 and TRBJ1-4, the CDR3 gives the full variable domain: EAQVTQNPRYLITVTGKKLTVTCSQNMNHEYMSWYRQDPGLGLRQIYYSMNVEVTDKGDVPEGYKVSRKEKRNFPLILESPSPNQTSLYFCASSGHLFNEKLFFGSGTQLSVL.

This chain joins TRBV30 and TRBJ2-2; D perhaps matches TRBD2 (6 bases). V was clipped by 4 bases and J by 5 bases, with 11 bases between them. The germline V gene encodes CDR1 GTSNPN and CDR2 SVGIG (reference sequence). The CDR3 runs to 13 residues. Here the CDR3 reads CAWTSGLTGELFF. The CDR3 nucleotides read TGTGCCTGGACCTCCGGACTAACCGGGGAGCTGTTTTTT.

The J gene is TRBJ2-1, the V gene TRBV9; 9 positions match TRBD1. V trimming: 0 bases; J trimming: 12 bases; junction bases outside the gene matches: 10. The germline gives CDR1 SGDLS, CDR2 YYNGEE. The CDR3 spans 15 residues. CDR3 in amino acids: CASSVGTGVLGGQFF. CDR3 bases: TGTGCCAGCAGCGTAGGGACAGGGGTACTAGGAGGGCAGTTCTTC.

The V gene is TRBV29-1, the J gene TRBJ2-1; a possible D gene is TRBD2 (5 bases). V lost 7 bases and J lost 6, with 19 bases in between. The CDR3 sequence is 14 residues long. Germline assignment: CDR1 SQVTM and CDR2 ANQGSEA. CDR3 residues: CSAQGGQSSNEQFF. The CDR3 DNA follows: TGCAGCGCCCAAGGCGGGCAATCCAGCAATGAGCAGTTCTTC.

This clone was seen a few times. The chain carries TRBV6-5 and TRBJ1-2; D perhaps matches TRBD1 (5 bases). This CDR3 is built from 14 residues. Germline values: CDR1 MNHEY, CDR2 SVGAGI. The V end lost 5 bases, the J end lost 3 bases, and 13 bases lay between the germline ends. This CDR3 is CASSPGWGYYGYTF. CDR3 coding DNA: TGTGCCAGCAGTCCCGGGTGGGGGTACTATGGCTACACCTTC.

CDR3 DNA sequence: TGTGCCAGCAGAACCTTAGCGGGAGACGAGCAGTACTTC. The encoded protein is CASRTLAGDEQYF. The genes are TRBV6-5 and TRBJ2-7; 9 bases align to TRBD2. Trimming took 6 bases from V and 5 from J; bases not matched to a gene: 5. The CDR3 spans 13 residues. In germline, CDR1 is MNHEY, CDR2 SVGAGI.

The chain has TRBV30 and TRBJ2-1; perhaps TRBD2 as D (6 bases). The CDR3 has 15 amino acids. Germline values: CDR1 GTSNPN, CDR2 SVGIG (reference sequence). Trimming shortened V by 0 bases and J by 6 bases, and 15 bases separated the two germline ends. CDR3 in DNA: TGTGCCTGGAGTGTTGGGACTGCACTGTCCAATGAGCAGTTCTTC. This codes for CAWSVGTALSNEQFF.

The rearrangement joins TRBV7-9 to TRBJ2-1; 9 bases are shared with TRBD1. This CDR3 region has 15 residues. The germline CDR1 and CDR2 sequences are SEHNR and FQNEAQ (reference sequence). The ends lost 1 base at V and 8 bases at J; junction bases unmatched: 6. This chain's CDR3 is CASSLGGTGRDEQFF. CDR3 nucleotide sequence: TGTGCCAGCAGCTTAGGCGGGACAGGGAGGGATGAGCAGTTCTTC. Complete variable domain (other parts from reference TRBV7-9 and TRBJ2-1): DTGVSQNPRHKITKRGQNVTFRCDPISEHNRLYWYRQTLGQGPEFLTYFQNEAQLEKSRLLSDRFSAERPKGSFSTLEIQRTEQGDSAMYLCASSLGGTGRDEQFFGPGTRLTVL.

This clone occurred a few times. The chain couples TRBV30 to TRBJ1-1; D perhaps matches TRBD1 (5 bases). Deletions cut 1 base from V and 6 bases from J, with 9 bases between. The CDR3 contains 12 residues. Germline V gene sequence: CDR1 GTSNPN, CDR2 SVGIG (reference sequence). The CDR3 DNA follows: TGTGCCTGGAGTGCAGGGTCAGCTGAAGCTTTCTTT. This sequence encodes CAWSAGSAEAFF.

The chain uses TRBV7-9 and TRBJ2-2, with a weak D call TRBD2 (6 bases). Germline-derived CDR1 and CDR2 are SEHNR and FQNEAQ (reference sequence). Trimming took 5 bases from V and 3 from J, leaving 13 bases between them. This CDR3 region has 15 residues. The CDR3 loop reads CASSPPGGDTGELFF. The DNA for the CDR3 is TGTGCCAGCAGCCCACCCGGGGGAGACACCGGGGAGCTGTTTTTT.

The chain couples TRBV2 to TRBJ1-5; D remains ambiguous. Trimming removed 1 base at V and 1 base at J, with 8 bases between. CDR1 and CDR2 from the germline V gene are SNHLY and FYNNEI. This CDR3 has 15 residues. The CDR3 loop reads CASSEEGQSNQPQHF. The CDR3 DNA reads TGTGCCAGCAGTGAAGAAGGTCAGAGCAATCAGCCCCAGCATTTT.

V usage is TRBV30 and J usage is TRBJ2-1; D is perhaps TRBD1 or TRBD2 (5 bases each). Looked up from germline, CDR1 is GTSNPN and CDR2 is SVGIG (reference sequence). Trimming shortened V by 3 bases and J by 0 bases, and 12 bases separated the two germline ends. The CDR3 length is 15 residues. CDR3 sequence: CAWRGPGSSYNEQFF. The CDR3 coding sequence is TGTGCCTGGAGGGGTCCAGGGAGCTCCTACAATGAGCAGTTCTTC.

On this clone: The junction and the germline gene differ at one end; a read error may be behind it. V usage is TRBV10-3 and J usage is TRBJ1-2; TRBD1 might be the D (5 bases). Germline CDR1 reads ENHRY; CDR2 reads SYGVKD. The CDR3 runs 14 residues. The DNA for the CDR3 is TGTGCCATCAGTGACGGGGCCCCTAAGTATGGCTACACCTTC. Translating it yields CAISDGAPKYGYTF.

The table lists this clone with a few counts. The chain has TRBV5-1 and TRBJ2-5; D perhaps matches TRBD1 (5 bases). Germline V gene sequence: CDR1 SGHRS, CDR2 YFSETQ. V lost 4 bases and J 1 base, leaving 8 bases between the germline ends. This CDR3 contains 13 residues. This CDR3 reads CASSEQVQETQYF. CDR3 nucleotides: TGCGCCAGCAGCGAACAGGTCCAAGAGACCCAGTACTTC.

The rearrangement joins TRBV4-1 to TRBJ2-4; D possibly matches TRBD1 or TRBD2 (5 bases each). V lost 0 bases, J lost 9 bases, and 9 bases lay in between. The CDR3 contains 13 residues. Germline V gives CDR1 MGHRA, CDR2 YSYEKL. CDR3 nucleotide sequence: TGCGCCAGCAGCCAAGATAAAGGGACCATTCAGTACTTC. Amino acids: CASSQDKGTIQYF.

V and J are TRBV27 and TRBJ2-1; D call uncertain. CDR3 length: 12 residues. The V gene lost 5 bases and the J gene lost 6 bases, with 8 bases spanning the gap. CDR1 and CDR2 (germline): MNHEY, SMNVEV (reference sequence). The CDR3: CASSTDLNEQFF. CDR3 nucleotides: TGTGCCAGCAGTACGGATCTCAATGAGCAGTTCTTC.

Concerning this clone itself: Different DNA sequences within this sample yield the same CDR3. The V and J genes are TRBV18 and TRBJ2-1; the D is unclear. Trimming pared 6 bases from V and 8 bases from J, leaving 11 bases between. Germline CDR1 KGHSH, CDR2 LQKENI. The CDR3 is made up of 12 amino acids. The CDR3 loop reads CASSPPGYEQFF. CDR3 coding DNA: TGTGCCAGCTCCCCTCCGGGCTATGAGCAGTTCTTC.